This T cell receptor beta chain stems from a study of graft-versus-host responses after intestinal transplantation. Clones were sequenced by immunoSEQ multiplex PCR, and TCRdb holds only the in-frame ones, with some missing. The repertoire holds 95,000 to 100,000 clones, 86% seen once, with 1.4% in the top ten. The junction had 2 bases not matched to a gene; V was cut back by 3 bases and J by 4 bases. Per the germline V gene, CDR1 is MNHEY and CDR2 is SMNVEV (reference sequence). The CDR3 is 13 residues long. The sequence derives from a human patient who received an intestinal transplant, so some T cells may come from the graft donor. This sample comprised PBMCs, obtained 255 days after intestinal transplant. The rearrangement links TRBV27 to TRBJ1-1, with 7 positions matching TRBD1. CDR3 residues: CASSLTGTTEAFF. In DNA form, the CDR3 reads TGTGCCAGCAGTTTGACAGGGACCACTGAAGCTTTCTTT.